This T cell receptor beta chain was sequenced in a study of identifying expanded T cells in peripheral blood. Regarding the study as a whole: Differentially abundant clones: around 1.2 between replicates, 16.4 at approximately 13 days, less than 20 at four. Clone count variance between two-week samples rose with total template count.

About this clone: Its antigen is undetermined.

The germline CDR1 and CDR2 sequences are MNHEY and SMNVEV (reference sequence). J gave up 1 base and V 5 bases, and 15 bases lay outside the gene matches. The CDR3 length is 19 residues. During the collection period, no donor immune events like infections were recorded. Clones were sequenced by immunoSEQ multiplex PCR, and TCRdb holds only the in-frame ones, with some missing. This table holds approximately 110,000 clones, around 89% found once. This clonotype was sampled from a person aged 18 to 75 in good health. The sequencing sample was made of blood. This chain uses TRBV27 with TRBJ1-1; 11 bases map to TRBD1. CDR3 in DNA: TGTGCCAGCAGTCCCAGGACAGGGGGCTTTCTGCGGAAGAACACTGAAGCTTTCTTT. This translates into CASSPRTGGFLRKNTEAFF.